This TCR beta chain originates from a study of long-term antiretroviral therapy in people with HIV. This clone showed up just once. V lost 1 base and J lost 4; bases outside the gene matches: 3. CDR3 length: 16 amino acids. Germline loops: CDR1 MGHDK, CDR2 SYGVNS. The assay, immunoSEQ v3.0, was run at survey level. The protocol was immunoSEQ multiplex PCR, while the TCRdb copy is restricted to in-frame clones and leaves out a portion. In the table there are approximately 18,000 clones, around 84% of which are singletons. The sequence derives from a man aged 18 to 29 with HIV. The J gene is TRBJ1-6, the V gene TRBV25-1, with TRBD1 matching over 8 bases. This specimen was unsorted PBMCs, taken 0.1 years before starting antiretroviral therapy. The CDR3 sequence is CASSEWGTGYNSPLHF. As DNA, the CDR3 is TGTGCCAGCAGTGAATGGGGGACAGGATATAATTCACCCCTCCACTTT.